Here is one TCR beta chain with its context. The antigen it binds to is not known. No qualities accompany the bases; no much larger clone lies one base away. These data belong to a study of cytomegalovirus exposure and HLA in healthy donors (dated by TCRdb to the late 2010s). Turning to the overall study: According to an earlier analysis of a few hundred of the donors, about 179 million T cells yielded 120 million or so unique TCR beta sequences and less than 300 Gb of sequence data. In an earlier analysis of roughly 540 of the donors, high-throughput TCR beta sequencing was used to judge whether each TCR beta V gene segment behaved as functional or pseudogenic. To predict cytomegalovirus infection status, the study combined high-throughput TCR immunosequencing, statistical association of individual TCRs with disease status, and machine learning. HLA typing covered class I and class II loci at four-digit resolution. Alongside the repertoire data, information on donor age, sex, ethnicity and CMV serostatus was compiled. Roughly 300 gigabases of sequencing data and tens of millions of unique TCR sequences made up an early release that covered 500 to 650 HLA-typed donors. The genetic ancestry cluster associated with self-reported Caucasian donors included over 80% of the roughly 400 genotyped donors. The number of typed donors differed by locus: about 629-640 for A, B, C, DRB1 and DQB1; 500 to 550 for DQA1; 606 for DPA1; and approximately 450 for DPB1. In a later genetic analysis, genome-wide SNP genotypes for about three fifths of the roughly 670 donors were used, and that subset was treated as a discovery cohort. Every discovery cohort repertoire had been produced on one sequencing platform. The study profiled the T cell repertoires of hundreds of subjects by immunosequencing and related them to cytomegalovirus serostatus. A separate validation cohort of roughly 110 different subjects was used in addition to the roughly 620-subject first cohort. In the later analysis, no new phenotypic data were used to find candidate immune exposures; instead, reliance was placed on TCR beta sequences and their occurrence across donors. About five DR-DQ haplotypes were treated as single units for association and clustering because of strong linkage in the cohort. The study aimed to test whether cataloging public T cell receptors could reveal signatures of past pathogen exposure. To study patterns of TCR occurrence, a later analysis re-analyzed previously published TCR beta repertoires from 666 donors and added high-resolution HLA genotyping. Across around 400 genotyped donors of the cohort, an average of 235,054 unique TCR beta nucleotide sequences per donor were sequenced, and roughly 18% of those sequences were non-productive.

The study at large found these results: In the study, approximately 160 TCR beta chains were listed as associated with cytomegalovirus. When HLA alleles, especially DR and DQ, strongly co-occurred, TCR associations were difficult to assign to individual alleles. In a later analysis, the rate of TCR association differed among HLA loci, with DRB1 alleles having the most associated TCRs and HLA-C alleles having the fewest. Cytomegalovirus status was reported to be diagnosed by the classifier with high specificity and sensitivity in both the original and validation cohorts. In a later analysis, over 15,000 TCR beta sequences were associated with specific HLA alleles at a false discovery rate of 0.05. A further reported finding was that TCR beta sequences accurately predicted the HLA-A and HLA-B alleles for most subjects in the first cohort. Immune exposure information for the cohort was limited to CMV serostatus. Because counts were too low, roughly 16 rarely observed V segments, including chromosome 9 orphons, were left out of the earlier analysis of some 640 of the donors. Because HLA typing was missing for some donors at each locus, association tests included only the typed subset. A few of the identified cytomegalovirus-associated TCR beta chains were confirmed in vitro to be specific for cytomegalovirus antigens. While some public TCRs were present in many individuals, most TCR sequences turned up only very rarely across donors. An earlier analysis of approximately 570 of the donors showed that most TCR beta V segments appeared in productive rearrangements either about 90% or about 30% of the time, which broadly matched IMGT annotations. In a later analysis, several top co-occurrence clusters were reported to appear linked to parvovirus B19, influenza, CMV and Epstein-Barr virus. Compared with the roughly 720-donor mean, donors in an Asian-associated ancestry cluster had fewer N-insertions in productive TCRs, according to a later genetic analysis. According to the authors, the approach could potentially be generalized to other disease states and immunological phenotypes. In a later analysis, HLA-associated TCR beta chains showed more clonal expansion and lower generation probabilities than non-associated chains that were equally common. Correlated functional status among segregating V segments might be attributable to linkage disequilibrium, but an unknown experimental factor could not be ruled out. A cluster of highly shared sequence variants was judged likely to represent a technical artifact of the sequencing pipeline. The presence/absence analyses assumed that sequencing depth was roughly uniform across donors, and that assumption may not be true. The cohort was sequenced for TCR beta chains only, and without alpha or paired-chain data the features that could be detected were limited. In a later genetic analysis, a missense DCLRE1C variant was associated with V-gene and J-gene trimming of TCR beta chains, and the association was replicated in an independent cohort. According to a later analysis, most CMV-associated TCR beta chains appeared to be HLA-restricted, and the HLA associations seemed to be driven largely by CMV exposure.

The cohort was made up of around 720 healthy bone marrow donors. At the time of sampling, all cohort members were nominally healthy, though unrecorded immune exposures were likely present. The donor was CMV seronegative and was included in the group of a few hundred seronegative cohort members. Each donor provided a peripheral blood sample, and peripheral blood mononuclear cells were used for TCR beta sequencing. The Qiagen DNeasy Blood Extraction Kit was used to extract genomic DNA from the blood cell samples. Library preparation used the immunoSEQ multiplex PCR assay. For the multiplex PCR, a mixture combining 60 forward primers for TCR Vbeta segments and 13 reverse primers for TCR Jbeta segments was used. Amplification of the CDR3 region of rearranged TCR beta genes was performed with a multiplex PCR assay on genomic DNA. On the Illumina HiSeq System, the amplified TCR beta libraries were sequenced as 87-base-pair reads. Processing in the source paper ran as follows. A later analysis counted some 80 million unique TCR beta chains across the 500 to 850 repertoires, and roughly 9.9 million of these chains were shared by at least two donors. To remove PCR and sequencing errors, raw reads were error-corrected and collapsed into unique sequences using a nearest-neighbor algorithm that merged closely related sequences. CDR3 sequences were aligned to IMGT reference sequences to assign V, D and J gene segments. For a sequence to be retained, a match of at least six nucleotides to both a V gene segment and a J gene segment was required. Rearrangements were classified as productive when the CDR3 lacked stop codons and remained in frame with V and J, and all other rearrangements were classified as non-productive. Following IMGT convention, CDR3 was defined as the stretch from the second conserved V-encoded cysteine to the conserved J-encoded phenylalanine. The earlier analysis of about 560 of the donors excluded any sequence lacking an unambiguous match to a single V gene segment. In an earlier analysis of approximately 500 of the donors, a V segment was called functional when productive rearrangements were above 56.7%, and segregating when the standard deviation between donors exceeded 5%. A statistical classification framework was built to diagnose cytomegalovirus status from the catalog of TCR beta chain sequences. V and J gene assignment, in a later analysis, came from comparing TCR nucleotide sequences with IMGT/GENE-DB human TR gene sequences. In a later analysis, CDR3 sequences and most-parsimonious VDJ recombination scenarios were assigned using the TCRdist pipeline. In a later analysis, each TCR beta chain was defined by its CDR3 amino acid sequence together with its V-gene family, and reads lacking a unique V-gene family were excluded. A later analysis removed 550 to 700 highly shared, low-generation-probability nucleotide sequences to deal with suspected cross-contamination and a sequencing artifact. A later analysis calculated a clonal expansion index for each public chain from normalized within-repertoire ranks of inferred template counts. In a later analysis, generation probabilities were computed using a VDJ recombination model fitted to out-of-frame rearrangements, and the results were checked against IGoR. In a later analysis, hypergeometric tests were used to score TCR-TCR, TCR-HLA and TCR-CMV co-occurrence, with a repertoire-size bias correction applied to TCR pairs. False discovery rates were estimated in a later analysis by permuting HLA or CMV assignments 20 times. In a later analysis, co-occurring TCRs were grouped using DBSCAN, with TCRdist sequence similarity added in when clustering inside HLA-allele-positive subsets. Repertoires with fewer than 30,000 or more than 120,000 public chains were left out of co-occurrence clustering, as were about 5 repertoires with anomalous nucleotide sharing. The source is immuneACCESS, and TCRdb retained only in-frame sequences with V and J called. Part of the clones is not carried over; for the studies checked, unresolved V genes explain less than half of this, and the remainder is unexplained. V, J and clone size derive from that table, while D and trimming were established from the DNA sequence. This sample gives over 150,000 clones in total; 75% to 90% of them show up just once. The ten largest clones capture about 2.5% of the sample.

The receptor's source is a male donor in good health and CMV-seronegative. The sequencing sample was made of PBMCs.

The DNA is TGTGCCATCAGTGATTACTGGGACAGGGGTGGCAATCAGCCCCAGCATTTT. This is translated as CAISDYWDRGGNQPQHF. The chain employs TRBV10-3 and TRBJ1-5; 10 bases in between match TRBD1. For CDR1 and CDR2, the germline V gene lists ENHRY and SYGVKD. Including cysteine and phenylalanine, the CDR3 has 17 amino acids. The CDR3 DNA has 51 bases and is translated from base 1. Germline trimming: 3 bases from V, 2 bases from J; junction bases outside gene matches: 7.